The entry that follows covers one TCR beta chain sequence. These data are taken from a study of blood T cell repertoires in COVID-19. As for the study in general: The samples span acute and convalescent COVID-19 from the United States, Italy and Spain. PBMCs, B-cell-depleted T cells, or T cells were the source of the cDNA or gDNA that made up the material.

This study enrolled people aged about 18 to 100 from roughly 24 US geographic areas. Cohorts were determined from participant-reported clinical history. This CDR3 region has 17 residues. Trimming took 0 bases from V and 1 from J; bases not matched to a gene: 8. Germline V gives CDR1 SGDLS, CDR2 YYNGEE. Data came from immunoSEQ multiplex PCR; TCRdb stores just in-frame clones and leaves some out. The sample records about 200,000 clones, 82% being singletons. The sequencing sample was made of PBMCs or T cells enriched from blood (not recorded which). This chain joins TRBV9 and TRBJ1-2; TRBD1 matches at 8 bases. The TCR was taken from a middle-aged man who had recovered from COVID-19. The CDR3 DNA is TGTGCCAGCAGCGTAGCCGGACAGGGACTTGGTAACTATGGCTACACCTTC. Protein: CASSVAGQGLGNYGYTF.